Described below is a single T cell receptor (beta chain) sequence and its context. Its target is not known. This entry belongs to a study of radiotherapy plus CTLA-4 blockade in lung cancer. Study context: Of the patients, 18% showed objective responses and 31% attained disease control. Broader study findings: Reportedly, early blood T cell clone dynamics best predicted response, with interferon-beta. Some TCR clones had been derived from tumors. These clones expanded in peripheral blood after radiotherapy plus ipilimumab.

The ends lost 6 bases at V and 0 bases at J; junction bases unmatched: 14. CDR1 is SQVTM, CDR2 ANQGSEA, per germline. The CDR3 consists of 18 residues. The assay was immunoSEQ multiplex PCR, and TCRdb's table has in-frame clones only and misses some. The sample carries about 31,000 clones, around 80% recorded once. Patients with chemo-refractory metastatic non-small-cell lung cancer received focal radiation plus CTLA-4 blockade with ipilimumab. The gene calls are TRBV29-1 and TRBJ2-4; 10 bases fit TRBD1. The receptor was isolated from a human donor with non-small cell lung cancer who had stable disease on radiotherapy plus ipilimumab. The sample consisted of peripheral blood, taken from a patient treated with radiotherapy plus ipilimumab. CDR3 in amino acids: CSVYAPGQGTLAKNIQYF. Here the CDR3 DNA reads TGCAGCGTATACGCCCCGGGACAGGGGACCCTAGCCAAAAACATTCAGTACTTC.